The 22 T cell receptor beta chains listed next were all sequenced from one sample in a study of shared clonotypes between healthy human individuals. Naive CD8 isolation took CD45RO-negative cells positively selected for CCR7 and excluded terminally differentiated effector memory CD45RA+ cells. TCRdb's copy holds only in-frame clones and misses some; the assay was immunoSEQ multiplex PCR. Among around 1.9 million clones, about 94% were seen once, and the ten largest hold more than 1.5%. Material for sequencing was naive CD8+ T cells from PBMCs. The origin of the receptors is a man aged 18 to 29 in good health. Some clones in this sample may be carry-over from other donors' samples.

The chain couples TRBV6-5 to TRBJ1-1; no reliable D call. V was pared by 2 bases and J by 2 bases, with 9 bases between. Per the germline V gene, CDR1 is MNHEY and CDR2 is SVGAGI. This CDR3 is 14 amino acids long. CDR3 sequence (DNA): TGTGCCAGCAGTTACCAGCGACTTAACACTGAAGCTTTCTTT. This codes for CASSYQRLNTEAFF.

The V gene is TRBV19, the J gene TRBJ2-7; 15 bases map to TRBD2. Germline V gene data show CDR1 as LNHDA and CDR2 as SQIVND (reference sequence). CDR3 length: 17 amino acids. The ends lost 5 bases at V and 1 base at J; junction bases unmatched: 6. DNA of the CDR3: TGTGCCAGTAGTGTGGGACTAGCGGGAGGAGTGTCCTACGAGCAGTACTTC. Encoded protein: CASSVGLAGGVSYEQYF.

On this clone: The sample contains more than one DNA sequence encoding this CDR3. The V and J genes are TRBV19 and TRBJ1-1; D remains ambiguous. Germline V gene data show CDR1 as LNHDA and CDR2 as SQIVND (reference sequence). CDR3 size: 12 residues. Trimming took off 5 bases at V and 2 bases at J, with 6 bases between the two ends. The CDR3 DNA follows: TGTGCCAGTAGTTACCCAAACACTGAAGCTTTCTTT. Protein: CASSYPNTEAFF. The full variable domain, rest sourced from reference TRBV19 and TRBJ1-1, is DGGITQSPKYLFRKEGQNVTLSCEQNLNHDAMYWYRQDPGQGLRLIYYSQIVNDFQKGDIAEGYSVSREKKESFPLTVTSAQKNPTAFYLCASSYPNTEAFFGQGTRLTVV.

The chain carries TRBV7-2 and TRBJ1-1; 7 bases agree with TRBD1. This CDR3 has 12 amino acids. V lost 4 bases and J lost 7; bases outside the gene matches: 3. CDR1 SGHTA and CDR2 FQGNSA come from the germline V gene. The CDR3 here is CASSSRGGEAFF. The CDR3 DNA reads as TGTGCCAGCAGCTCCAGGGGGGGTGAAGCTTTCTTT.

Concerning this clone itself: Other DNA sequences of this sample code for an identical CDR3. CDR3 nucleotide sequence: TGTGCCAGCAGCTTAGCTCCGTACGAGCAGTACTTC. As protein: CASSLAPYEQYF. V and J are TRBV11-2 and TRBJ2-7, with D unresolved. The CDR3 consists of 12 residues. Deletions cut 1 base from V and 4 bases from J, with 5 bases between. Germline CDR1 SGHAT, CDR2 FQNNGV.

This chain joins TRBV28 and TRBJ2-2; D is unclear. Trimming stripped 3 bases from V and 6 bases from J, with 14 bases between. Germline V CDR1 and CDR2: MDHEN, SYDVKM. CDR3 length: 15 residues. This CDR3 is CASSFLGQQSGELFF. In nucleotides, the CDR3 is TGTGCCAGCAGTTTTTTGGGTCAACAATCCGGGGAGCTGTTTTTT. Together with reference TRBV28 and TRBJ2-2, the CDR3 gives the full variable domain: DVKVTQSSRYLVKRTGEKVFLECVQDMDHENMFWYRQDPGLGLRLIYFSYDVKMKEKGDIPEGYSVSREKKERFSLILESASTNQTSMYLCASSFLGQQSGELFFGEGSRLTVL.

This clone came up a few times. V is TRBV4-1 and J is TRBJ1-2; TRBD1 might be the D (5 bases). This CDR3 comprises 17 residues. The germline gives CDR1 MGHRA, CDR2 YSYEKL. V dropped 2 bases and J dropped 8 bases, with 24 bases sitting between them. DNA for the CDR3: TGCGCCAGCAGCCAAAGATCCGGGACGCGCTTGATTCGGGGCTACACCTTC. Translated: CASSQRSGTRLIRGYTF.

This sequence joins TRBV28 and TRBJ1-5, with no clear D. The CDR3 runs 15 residues. CDR1 and CDR2 (germline): MDHEN, SYDVKM. Trimming cost V 3 bases and J 0 bases, with 9 bases left between them. The chain's CDR3 is CASSFADYSNQPQHF. The DNA for the CDR3 is TGTGCCAGCAGTTTCGCGGACTATAGCAATCAGCCCCAGCATTTT.

Remarks on this clone: The sample carries other DNA sequences with the same CDR3. V gene TRBV19 combines with J gene TRBJ2-7, with 14 bases aligning to TRBD2. Germline CDR1 LNHDA, CDR2 SQIVND (reference sequence). The J segment lost 6 bases and the V segment lost 6 bases, leaving 4 bases of the junction unmatched. CDR3 length: 14 amino acids. Written as DNA, the CDR3 is TGTGCCAGTAGCATCGGACTAGCGGGGGGCGAGCAGTACTTC. Translated, it gives CASSIGLAGGEQYF.

Regarding this clone: Additional DNA sequences in this sample encode the identical CDR3. The rearrangement links TRBV6-1 to TRBJ1-2; a possible D gene is TRBD1 (5 bases). This CDR3 has 11 residues. Germline V CDR1 and CDR2: MNHNS, SASEGT. Trimming cost V 1 base and J 8 bases, with 5 bases left between them. The CDR3 nucleotides read TGTGCCAGCAGTGAAGGGGGCGGCTACACCTTC. As protein: CASSEGGGYTF.

Here the CDR3 reads CASSLEQGLEGYTF. The CDR3 nucleotides read TGCGCCAGCAGCTTGGAACAGGGGTTGGAGGGCTACACCTTC. The V and J genes are TRBV5-1 and TRBJ1-2; 7 bases fit TRBD1. The CDR3 spans 14 residues. V gave up 0 bases and J gave up 8 bases; unmatched junction bases: 7. Looked up from germline, CDR1 is SGHRS and CDR2 is YFSETQ.

The CDR3 here is CASSSKDRPQETQYF. CDR3 DNA: TGTGCCAGCAGTTCCAAAGACAGGCCCCAAGAGACCCAGTACTTC. V usage is TRBV27 and J usage is TRBJ2-5; maybe TRBD1 (6 bases). V lost 4 bases and J lost 1, with 13 bases in between. Germline V lookup: CDR1 MNHEY, CDR2 SMNVEV (reference sequence). The CDR3 covers 15 residues.

The chain recombines TRBV13 with TRBJ2-5; D may be TRBD1 or TRBD2 (5 bases each). V was shortened by 6 bases and J by 0 bases, with 20 bases between the two germline ends. Germline V lookup: CDR1 PRHDT, CDR2 FYEKMQ (reference sequence). This CDR3 is built from 17 residues. The CDR3 sequence is CASSSKTGTQYQETQYF. The DNA of the CDR3 is TGTGCCAGCAGTTCGAAAACCGGGACCCAGTACCAAGAGACCCAGTACTTC.

This clone was seen more than once but under ten times. The J gene is TRBJ1-1, the V gene TRBV6-6, with D possibly being TRBD1 (5 bases). V was shortened by 8 bases and J by 5 bases, with 15 bases between the two germline ends. This CDR3 is 13 amino acids long. Germline CDR1 MNHNY, CDR2 SVGAGI (reference sequence). The CDR3 loop is CASGGVRVTEAFF. Written as DNA, the CDR3 is TGTGCCAGCGGGGGGGTCAGGGTGACTGAAGCTTTCTTT.

The genes are TRBV25-1 and TRBJ1-2; unclear D gene. Germline V gene data show CDR1 as MGHDK and CDR2 as SYGVNS. Trimming removed 5 bases at V and 4 bases at J, with 11 bases between. The CDR3 contains 13 residues. DNA of the CDR3: TGTGCCAGCAGTCCTGGCTCAGGCTATGGCTACACCTTC. Translation gives CASSPGSGYGYTF.

V and J are TRBV18 and TRBJ2-7; TRBD1 agrees at 7 bases. The length of the CDR3 is 13 residues. J lost 6 bases, V lost 4 bases, and 6 bases had no gene match. Germline V gives CDR1 KGHSH, CDR2 LQKENI. The CDR3 loop is CASSQGALGEQYF. The CDR3 DNA sequence: TGTGCCAGCTCACAGGGGGCGCTGGGCGAGCAGTACTTC.

The sample holds one count of this clone. The chain uses TRBV7-6 and TRBJ2-3, with TRBD2 identical over 7 bases. This CDR3 contains 14 residues. CDR1 SGHVS and CDR2 FNYEAQ come from the germline V gene. V shed 8 bases, J shed 1 base, and the junction held 6 bases outside the gene matches. Here the CDR3 reads CASGRGEGTDTQYF. The CDR3 nucleotides are TGTGCCAGCGGTCGGGGGGAGGGCACAGATACGCAGTATTTT.

The chain carries TRBV7-9 and TRBJ2-1, with 7 bases identical to TRBD2. The trim removed 5 bases at V and 3 bases at J, leaving 13 bases unmatched. This CDR3 has 17 residues. CDR1 is SEHNR, CDR2 FQNEAQ, per germline (reference sequence). This CDR3 is CASSPPPQLANYNEQFF. For the CDR3, the DNA is TGTGCCAGCAGCCCCCCACCCCAACTAGCGAACTACAATGAGCAGTTCTTC.

This rearrangement joins TRBV6-5 to TRBJ2-7; 10 bases match TRBD1. The V segment lost 6 bases and the J segment 6 bases; nucleotides outside the gene matches: 8. The CDR3 has 14 residues. The germline V gene has CDR1 MNHEY and CDR2 SVGAGI. Here the CDR3 DNA reads TGTGCCAGCAGCTTTAGACAGGGGGCTAGCGAGCAGTACTTC. This translates into CASSFRQGASEQYF.

The gene calls are TRBV7-6 and TRBJ2-7, with 7 bases aligning to TRBD1. The ends lost 5 bases at V and 6 bases at J; junction bases unmatched: 10. This CDR3 region has 14 residues. Germline CDR1 and CDR2: SGHVS and FNYEAQ. The CDR3 region has the DNA TGTGCCAGCAGCCTCAGACAGGGTCGTATCGAGCAGTACTTC. Its translation is CASSLRQGRIEQYF.

The table lists this clone with a count of one. The gene calls are TRBV5-6 and TRBJ1-1; no reliable D call. This CDR3 has 15 amino acids. V lost 0 bases, J lost 1 base, and 10 bases lay in between. From germline, CDR1 is SGHDT and CDR2 YYEEEE. Here the CDR3 reads CASSLGGNQNTEAFF. CDR3 coding DNA: TGTGCCAGCAGCTTGGGCGGTAATCAGAACACTGAAGCTTTCTTT.

This clone occurred many times. The sample carries other DNA sequences with the same CDR3. This chain connects TRBV5-1 to TRBJ1-2; 9 bases agree with TRBD1. Germline V gene lookup returns CDR1 SGHRS and CDR2 YFSETQ. This CDR3 is built from 14 residues. V was clipped by 3 bases and J by 2 bases; unmatched bases: 2. The CDR3 DNA reads TGCGCCAGCAGCTGGACAGGGGAGAACTATGGCTACACCTTC. This sequence encodes CASSWTGENYGYTF.